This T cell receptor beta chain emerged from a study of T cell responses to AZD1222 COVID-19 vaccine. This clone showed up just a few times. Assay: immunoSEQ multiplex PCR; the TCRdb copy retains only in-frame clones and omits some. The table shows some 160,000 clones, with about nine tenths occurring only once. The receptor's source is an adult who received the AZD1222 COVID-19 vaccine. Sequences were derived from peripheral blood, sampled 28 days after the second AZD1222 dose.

CDR3 protein: CASGYGDYGYTF. The CDR3 DNA sequence: TGTGCCAGCGGTTACGGCGATTATGGCTACACCTTC. The chain is built from TRBV28 and TRBJ1-2; D remains ambiguous. CDR1 is MDHEN, CDR2 SYDVKM, per germline. Between the trimmed V and J ends, which lost 8 bases and 5 bases, there was a span of 12 bases. The CDR3 has 12 residues.